This T cell receptor beta chain stems from a study of cytomegalovirus exposure and HLA in healthy donors. CDR1 is MNHNY, CDR2 SVGAGI, per germline (reference sequence). J was trimmed by 6 bases and V by 2 bases; bases with no gene match: 4. The CDR3 sequence is 14 residues long. Primers for the PCR totalled 60 Vbeta and 13 Jbeta. Produced via immunoSEQ multiplex PCR; TCRdb's table is partial and in-frame only. This sample has roughly 100,000 clones, with more than 75% found just once. The sequence came from a woman aged 18-30 years in good health and CMV-seropositive. Sequencing was done on a sample of PBMCs. The chain couples TRBV6-6 to TRBJ1-1; 9 nucleotides agree with TRBD1. The CDR3 sequence: CASSYGQGFPEAFF. The CDR3 DNA is TGTGCCAGCAGTTACGGACAGGGGTTTCCTGAAGCTTTCTTT.